The 5 T cell receptor beta chains below all came from one sample that was sequenced in a study of CD8+CD57+ T cells in acquired aplastic anemia. Genomic DNA acted as the template from which TCR beta VDJ combination and CDR3 sequence profiling were carried out. Using its own MiXCR run on the reads, TCRdb lists one record per CDR3 protein. The table has some 180,000 distinct CDR3 sequences, less than 55% seen once. Source material: sorted CD4+, CD8+, or CD8+CD57+ T cells (not recorded which) from PBMCs. Receptor source: a human donor in good health.

This clonotype showed up many times. The CDR3 here is CASLPGTASYEQYF. CDR3 sequence (DNA): TGTGCCAGCTTACCCGGGACAGCCTCCTACGAGCAGTACTTC. The chain couples TRBV28 to TRBJ2-7; 7 nucleotides line up with TRBD1. CDR3 length: 14 amino acids. The V and J ends lost 8 bases and 0 bases, in that order; junction bases with no gene match: 7. CDR1 and CDR2 (germline): MDHEN, SYDVKM.

J is TRBJ1-6 and V is TRBV7-6, with D tentatively TRBD1 (6 bases). Between the trimmed V and J ends, which lost 1 base and 0 bases, there was a span of 16 bases. Germline V lookup: CDR1 SGHVS, CDR2 FNYEAQ. CDR3 size: 19 residues. The CDR3 spells CASSLVFRGQGSYNSPLHF. DNA of the CDR3: TGTGCCAGCAGCTTAGTATTTCGGGGGCAGGGCTCCTATAATTCACCCCTCCACTTT.

The chain couples TRBV4-2 to TRBJ2-1, with 7 bases identical to TRBD1. Germline V gene data show CDR1 as LGHNA and CDR2 as YNFKEQ. The CDR3 extends over 15 amino acids. The ends lost 5 bases at V and 2 bases at J; junction bases unmatched: 6. The CDR3: CASSDRDSPYNEQFF. CDR3 sequence (DNA): TGTGCCAGCAGCGACCGGGACAGCCCCTACAATGAGCAGTTCTTC.

V gene TRBV7-2 combines with J gene TRBJ1-4; D unclear. The ends were cut back, 1 base at V and 7 bases at J, with 7 bases in the middle. Germline V gives CDR1 SGHTA, CDR2 FQGNSA. The CDR3 contains 13 residues. CDR3 in DNA: TGTGCCAGCAGCTTAGTAGAGTTTGAAAAACTGTTTTTT. Protein sequence: CASSLVEFEKLFF.

This clonotype was observed at least ten times. CDR3 nucleotide sequence: TGCAGTGCTAGAGATCGGAGGGCCTTGGGCGAGCAGTACTTC. Protein sequence: CSARDRRALGEQYF. The chain links TRBV20-1 to TRBJ2-7, with a tentative D call TRBD2 (6 bases). Germline V gene sequence: CDR1 DFQATT, CDR2 SNEGSKA (reference sequence). The CDR3 runs to 14 residues. V was cut by 0 bases and J by 6 bases, with 15 bases left in between.